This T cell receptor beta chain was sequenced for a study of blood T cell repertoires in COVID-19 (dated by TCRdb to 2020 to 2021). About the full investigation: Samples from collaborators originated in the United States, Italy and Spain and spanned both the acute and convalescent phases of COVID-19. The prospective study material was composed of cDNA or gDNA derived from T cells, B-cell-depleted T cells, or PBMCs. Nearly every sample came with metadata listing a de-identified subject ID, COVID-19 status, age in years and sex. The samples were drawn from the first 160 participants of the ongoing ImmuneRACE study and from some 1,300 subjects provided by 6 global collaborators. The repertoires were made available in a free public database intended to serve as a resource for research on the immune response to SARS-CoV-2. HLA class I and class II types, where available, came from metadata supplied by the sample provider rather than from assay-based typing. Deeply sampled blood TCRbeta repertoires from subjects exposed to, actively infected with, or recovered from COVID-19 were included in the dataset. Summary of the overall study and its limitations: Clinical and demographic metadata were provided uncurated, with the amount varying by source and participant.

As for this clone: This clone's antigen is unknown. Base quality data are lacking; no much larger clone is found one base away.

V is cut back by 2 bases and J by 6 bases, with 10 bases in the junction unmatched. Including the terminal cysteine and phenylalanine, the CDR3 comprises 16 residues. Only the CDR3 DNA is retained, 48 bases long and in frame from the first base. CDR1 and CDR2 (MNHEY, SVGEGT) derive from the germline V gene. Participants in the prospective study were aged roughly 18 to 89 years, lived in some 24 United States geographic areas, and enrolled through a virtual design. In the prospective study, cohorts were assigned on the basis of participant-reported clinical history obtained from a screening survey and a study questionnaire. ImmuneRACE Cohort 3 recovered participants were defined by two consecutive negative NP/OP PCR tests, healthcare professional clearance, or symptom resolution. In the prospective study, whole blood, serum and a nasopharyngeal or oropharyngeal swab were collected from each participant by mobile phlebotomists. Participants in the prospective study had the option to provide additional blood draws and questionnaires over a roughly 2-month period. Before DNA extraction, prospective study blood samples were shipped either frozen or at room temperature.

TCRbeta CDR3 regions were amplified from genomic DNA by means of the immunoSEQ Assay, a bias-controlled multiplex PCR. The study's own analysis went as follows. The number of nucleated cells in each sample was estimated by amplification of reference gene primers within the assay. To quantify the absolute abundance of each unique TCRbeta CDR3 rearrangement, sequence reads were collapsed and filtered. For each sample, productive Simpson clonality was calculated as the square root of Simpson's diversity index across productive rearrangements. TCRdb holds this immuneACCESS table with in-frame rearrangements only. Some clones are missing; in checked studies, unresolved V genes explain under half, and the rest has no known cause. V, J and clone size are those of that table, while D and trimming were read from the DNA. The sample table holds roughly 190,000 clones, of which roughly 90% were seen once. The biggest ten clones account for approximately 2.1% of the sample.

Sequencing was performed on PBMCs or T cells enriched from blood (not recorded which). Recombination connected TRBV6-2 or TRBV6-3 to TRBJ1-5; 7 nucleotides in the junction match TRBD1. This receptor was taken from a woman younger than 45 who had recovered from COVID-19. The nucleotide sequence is TGTGCCAGCAGTTACAACTGGAAGGGGGCAGTTCAGCCCCAGCATTTT. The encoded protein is CASSYNWKGAVQPQHF.